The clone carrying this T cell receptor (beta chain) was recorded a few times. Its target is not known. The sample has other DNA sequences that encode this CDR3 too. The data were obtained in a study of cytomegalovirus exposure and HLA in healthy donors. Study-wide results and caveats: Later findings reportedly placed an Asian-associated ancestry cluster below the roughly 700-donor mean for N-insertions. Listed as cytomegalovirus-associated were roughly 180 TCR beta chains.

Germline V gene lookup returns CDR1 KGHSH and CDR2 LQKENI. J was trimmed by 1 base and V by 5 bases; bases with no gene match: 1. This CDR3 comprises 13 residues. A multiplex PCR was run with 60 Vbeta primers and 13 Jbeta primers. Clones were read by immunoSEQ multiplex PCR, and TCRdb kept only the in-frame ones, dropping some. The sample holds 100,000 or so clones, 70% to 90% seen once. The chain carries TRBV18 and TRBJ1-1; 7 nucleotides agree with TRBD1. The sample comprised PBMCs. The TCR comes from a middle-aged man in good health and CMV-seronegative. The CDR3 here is CASSGQANTEAFF. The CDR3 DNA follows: TGTGCCAGCTCAGGACAGGCGAACACTGAAGCTTTCTTT.